The next 18 T cell receptor beta chains were all read from a single sample in a study of identical twins. Using its own MiXCR run on the 5' RACE reads, TCRdb lists one record per CDR3 protein. The sample consists of around 280,000 distinct CDR3 sequences, roughly 8.6% of them appearing once. The same data also went into a second study, on yellow fever vaccine responses in identical twins.

Material: memory (CD45RO+) T cells sorted from blood. The receptors come from a woman under 30 in good health.

This chain joins TRBV28 and TRBJ2-5; D possibly uses TRBD1 or TRBD2 (6 bases each). The germline gives CDR1 MDHEN, CDR2 SYDVKM. V lost 6 bases and J lost 4, with 18 bases in between. This CDR3 has 15 amino acids. The CDR3 region has the DNA TGTGCCAGCAGACACGGGGGCCCGTCAGGAGAGACCCAGTACTTC. Its translation: CASRHGGPSGETQYF.

This clonotype was found many times. The chain joins TRBV10-3 to TRBJ2-5, with D maybe TRBD2 (5 bases). Germline loops: CDR1 ENHRY, CDR2 SYGVKD. The CDR3 has 12 residues. V gave up 4 bases and J gave up 2 bases, with 5 bases separating them. CDR3: CAISGLQETQYF. CDR3 bases: TGTGCCATCAGTGGACTACAAGAGACCCAGTACTTC.

This chain uses TRBV6-1 with TRBJ1-2, with 7 nucleotides matching TRBD1. CDR1 is MNHNS, CDR2 SASEGT, per germline. After removal of 5 bases from V and 4 bases from J, the junction contained 4 bases not matched to a gene. The CDR3 consists of 13 residues. In nucleotides, the CDR3 is TGTGCCAGCAGTCCCTGGGACAGCTATGGCTACACCTTC. It specifies CASSPWDSYGYTF.

A remark on this clonotype: At one end the junction does not follow the germline gene, possibly because of a read error. The rearrangement uses TRBV20-1 and TRBJ2-5, with 10 nucleotides matching TRBD2. Per the germline V gene, CDR1 is DFQATT and CDR2 is SNEGSKA (reference sequence). The CDR3 covers 16 residues. CDR3 coding DNA: TGCAGTGCTATATCATCAGCGGGAGGGCTTCGCGAGACCAAGTACTTC. It translates to CSAISSAGGLRETKYF.

This clonotype was detected ten times or more. The rearrangement links TRBV11-2 to TRBJ1-1; D is uncertain. Trimming took off 1 base at V and 4 bases at J, with 10 bases between the two ends. In germline, CDR1 is SGHAT, CDR2 FQNNGV. The CDR3 covers 14 residues. The CDR3 is CASSLGRTATEAFF. The CDR3, as DNA: TGTGCCAGCAGCTTAGGGCGCACGGCCACTGAAGCTTTCTTT.

This clonotype has more than one count but fewer than ten. The chain joins TRBV3-1 to TRBJ2-5; 9 bases map to TRBD2. The CDR3 spans 17 residues. The V gene end was trimmed by 0 bases and the J gene end by 7 bases; junction bases not matched to a gene: 12. CDR1 and CDR2 from the germline V gene are LGHDT and YNNKEL (reference sequence). CDR3 sequence reads: CASSQEGLAGRGGTQYF. The CDR3, as DNA: TGTGCCAGCAGCCAAGAGGGGCTAGCGGGACGTGGTGGGACCCAGTACTTC.

The chain is built from TRBV4-1 and TRBJ1-1; D is ambiguous. V lost 4 bases and J 3 bases, leaving 12 bases between the germline ends. From germline, CDR1 is MGHRA and CDR2 YSYEKL. The CDR3 totals 14 residues. This CDR3 reads CASSRGSEDTEAFF. For the CDR3, the DNA is TGCGCCAGCAGCCGAGGTTCGGAAGACACTGAAGCTTTCTTT.

This clonotype was observed at least ten times. V usage is TRBV20-1 and J usage is TRBJ1-1; 12 nucleotides match TRBD1. After removal of 0 bases from V and 9 bases from J, the junction contained 20 bases not matched to a gene. The CDR3 runs 19 residues. The germline gives CDR1 DFQATT, CDR2 SNEGSKA (reference sequence). CDR3 amino acids: CSARDRRWRDRGRRTQAFF. The CDR3 DNA is TGCAGTGCTAGAGACCGTAGGTGGCGGGACAGGGGGCGTCGGACCCAAGCTTTCTTT.

This clonotype was seen a few times. The rearrangement joins TRBV6-1 to TRBJ2-3, with 8 nucleotides matching TRBD2. With V trimmed by 6 bases and J by 2 bases, 13 bases remained unmatched. The V gene's germline CDR1 is MNHNS and CDR2 SASEGT. CDR3 size: 17 residues. The CDR3 DNA follows: TGTGCCAGCAGCCAACTAAACGGACTAGCCTTCACAGATACGCAGTATTTT. Its protein product is CASSQLNGLAFTDTQYF.

The table lists this clonotype with many counts. The gene calls are TRBV20-1 and TRBJ2-7, with 8 bases fitting TRBD1. The CDR3 length is 14 residues. The trim removed 1 base at V and 6 bases at J, leaving 8 bases unmatched. The germline gives CDR1 DFQATT, CDR2 SNEGSKA (reference sequence). The CDR3: CSARAGTGLSEQYF. CDR3 sequence (DNA): TGCAGTGCTAGAGCCGGGACAGGACTGTCCGAGCAGTACTTC.

This clonotype appeared many times. For the CDR3, the DNA is TGCGCCAGCAGGATGGCAGGGGAGATGAACACTGAAGCTTTCTTT. It codes for CASRMAGEMNTEAFF. This chain uses TRBV5-1 with TRBJ1-1; D might be TRBD1 (6 bases). The germline gives CDR1 SGHRS, CDR2 YFSETQ. There are 15 residues in the CDR3. V lost 5 bases and J 0 bases, leaving 14 bases between the germline ends.

This clonotype has a count of ten or more. V is TRBV6-5 and J is TRBJ1-2; no reliable D call. The CDR3 consists of 12 residues. From germline, CDR1 is MNHEY and CDR2 SVGAGI. Between the trimmed V and J ends, which lost 8 bases and 0 bases, there was a span of 7 bases. The DNA of the CDR3 is TGTGCCAGCTACGGAGCTAACTATGGCTACACCTTC. It is translated as CASYGANYGYTF.

This clonotype was observed many times. As DNA, the CDR3 is TGTGCCAGCAGACAAATCAATGAGCAGTTCTTC. It yields the protein CASRQINEQFF. The rearrangement joins TRBV6-1 to TRBJ2-1; unclear D gene. Germline assignment: CDR1 MNHNS and CDR2 SASEGT. V was pared by 6 bases and J by 6 bases, with 6 bases between. The CDR3 length is 11 residues.

The V and J genes are TRBV6-5 and TRBJ2-2, with 13 bases that match TRBD2. Per the germline V gene, CDR1 is MNHEY and CDR2 is SVGAGI. V was clipped by 0 bases and J by 4 bases; unmatched bases: 5. The CDR3 has 18 residues. CDR3 in amino acids: CASSYSSRLAGGTGELFF. The CDR3 DNA sequence: TGTGCCAGCAGTTACTCGTCTCGACTAGCGGGGGGCACCGGGGAGCTGTTTTTT.

This clonotype rates as medium-sized (0.01 to 0.1%). The chain uses TRBV12-3 or TRBV12-4 and TRBJ1-6; tentative D call: TRBD1 (6 bases). The CDR3 runs 14 residues. V lost 5 bases, J lost 5 bases, and 10 bases lay in between. The CDR3 DNA follows: TGTGCCAGCAGTGAACAGGGAAATAATTCACCCCTCCACTTT. Its protein is CASSEQGNNSPLHF.

V is TRBV12-3 or TRBV12-4 and J is TRBJ1-5, with 10 bases fitting TRBD1. With 3 bases clipped from V and 6 bases from J, the junction kept 5 bases outside the gene matches. CDR3 size: 15 residues. CDR3 sequence: CASSFGQGVGQPQHF. The CDR3, as DNA: TGTGCCAGCAGTTTCGGACAGGGGGTAGGTCAGCCCCAGCATTTT.

This clonotype was counted between two and nine times. A much bigger clone sits one base away, suggesting this may be a read error. The V gene is TRBV5-1, the J gene TRBJ1-1; 10 bases fit TRBD1. The germline CDR1 and CDR2 sequences are SGHRS and YFSETQ. The ends lost 2 bases at V and 1 base at J; junction bases unmatched: 2. The CDR3 contains 15 residues. The CDR3 here is CASSFGQGGNTEAFF. The CDR3 DNA reads as TGCGCCAGCAGCTTCGGACAGGGGGGGAACACTGAAGCTTTCTTT.

The genes are TRBV28 and TRBJ2-7; 7 bases match TRBD1. The CDR3 extends over 16 amino acids. CDR1 and CDR2 (germline): MDHEN, SYDVKM. With 5 bases clipped from V and 3 bases from J, the junction kept 13 bases outside the gene matches. CDR3: CASSTYGQVTNYEQYV. The CDR3 DNA reads TGTGCCAGCAGTACCTACGGACAGGTAACAAACTACGAGCAGTACGTC.